These 28 T cell receptor beta chains were sequenced from one sample in a study of T-cell reconstitution after alpha-beta-depleted transplantation in children. Unique molecular identifiers featured in how the TCRbeta library was prepared. A single record per CDR3 protein comes from TCRdb applying MiXCR to the PCR reads. The sample includes some 300,000 distinct CDR3 sequences, around 9.1% of them seen just once. Sequences were derived from PBMCs, sampled before TCRalphabeta/CD19-depleted stem cell transplant. All receptors derive from a boy under three years old with acute myeloid leukemia, due to receive a stem cell transplant.

The chain links TRBV7-9 to TRBJ2-6, with 8 positions matching TRBD1. This CDR3 has 18 residues. Germline trimming cut 5 bases from V and 5 bases from J; bases unmatched to any gene: 14. Per germline, CDR1 SEHNR and CDR2 FQNEAQ (reference sequence). DNA for the CDR3: TGTGCCAGCAGCCATACCCGGACAGGGACCCTTTGGGCCAACGTCCTGACTTTC. This translates into CASSHTRTGTLWANVLTF.

This clonotype was counted at least ten times. V is TRBV19 and J is TRBJ2-3, with a weak D call TRBD2 (7 bases). Trimming cost V 6 bases and J 0 bases, with 13 bases left between them. Per germline, CDR1 LNHDA and CDR2 SQIVND (reference sequence). The CDR3 contains 15 residues. As DNA, the CDR3 is TGTGCCAGTAGCCCCGGGGGGCCTAGCACAGATACGCAGTATTTT. This encodes CASSPGGPSTDTQYF.

On this clonotype itself: A much larger clone differs from this one at a single base, so this may be a read error. The V gene is TRBV12-3 or TRBV12-4, the J gene TRBJ1-5; D might be TRBD1 (5 bases). Trimming removed 4 bases from V and 7 bases from J, with 14 bases in between. The CDR3 is 14 residues long. The CDR3 loop reads CASSSSLDSQPQHF. Here the CDR3 DNA reads TGTGCCAGCAGTTCGTCCCTCGACAGCCAGCCCCAGCATTTT.

This clonotype showed up many times. The V gene is TRBV20-1, the J gene TRBJ2-3; TRBD2 is a possible D gene (5 bases). Trimming shortened V by 5 bases and J by 6 bases, and 18 bases separated the two germline ends. Germline CDR1 DFQATT, CDR2 SNEGSKA (reference sequence). The CDR3 has 14 amino acids. The CDR3: CSAFRAESFDTQYF. CDR3 coding DNA: TGCAGTGCTTTTCGAGCGGAGTCGTTTGATACGCAGTATTTT.

At least ten counts were recorded for this clonotype. CDR3 protein: CASSSLRVNEQFF. The CDR3 coding sequence is TGTGCCAGCAGCTCCCTCAGGGTGAATGAGCAGTTCTTC. The chain carries TRBV7-2 and TRBJ2-1; D might be TRBD1 (5 bases). The CDR3 is 13 amino acids. V lost 4 bases to trimming and J lost 7 bases, with 11 bases between them. Germline-derived CDR1 and CDR2 are SGHTA and FQGNSA.

This clonotype occurred many times. The chain joins TRBV27 to TRBJ2-3; D is possibly TRBD2 (6 bases). In germline, CDR1 is MNHEY, CDR2 SMNVEV (reference sequence). CDR3 length: 14 residues. The V end lost 4 bases, the J end lost 2 bases, and 10 bases lay between the germline ends. CDR3 nucleotides: TGTGCCAGCAGTTCGGGACTCGACACAGATACGCAGTATTTT. It yields the protein CASSSGLDTDTQYF.

This clonotype was recorded a few times. This sequence joins TRBV11-3 and TRBJ1-1; D is possibly TRBD1 (5 bases). The CDR3 is 15 amino acids. The V end lost 5 bases, the J end lost 1 base, and 14 bases lay between the germline ends. The germline gives CDR1 SGHNT, CDR2 YENEEA. The CDR3 nucleotides are TGTGCCAGCAGCCCCCCGACAGCGAGGAACACTGAAGCTTTCTTT. As protein: CASSPPTARNTEAFF.

At least ten counts were recorded for this clonotype. This chain joins TRBV28 and TRBJ2-3; TRBD2 aligns across 7 bases. CDR3 length equals 15 residues. The V segment lost 3 bases and the J segment 0 bases; nucleotides outside the gene matches: 3. From germline, CDR1 is MDHEN and CDR2 SYDVKM. Here the CDR3 DNA reads TGTGCCAGCAGTTTCGCGGGACTAAGCACAGATACGCAGTATTTT. Protein: CASSFAGLSTDTQYF.

This clonotype has at least ten counts. J is TRBJ2-5 and V is TRBV28, with D possibly matching TRBD2 (5 bases). Germline lookup yields CDR1 MDHEN and CDR2 SYDVKM. V was shortened by 4 bases and J by 2 bases, with 20 bases between the two germline ends. The CDR3 sequence is 17 residues long. CDR3 amino acids: CASSCPYRTDCQETQYF. CDR3 DNA: TGTGCCAGCAGTTGCCCTTACCGGACGGACTGTCAAGAGACCCAGTACTTC.

Turning to this clonotype: A much larger clonotype is one base distant, so this may be a read error. The J gene is TRBJ1-1, the V gene TRBV5-1; D ambiguous. The length of the CDR3 is 15 residues. From germline, CDR1 is SGHRS and CDR2 YFSETQ. Here the CDR3 reads CACSLAGPMNTEAFF. CDR3 DNA sequence: TGCGCCTGCAGCCTTGCGGGCCCGATGAACACTGAAGCTTTCTTT.

The sample holds many counts of this clonotype. This rearrangement joins TRBV7-6 to TRBJ2-1; D tentatively fits TRBD1 or TRBD2 (5 bases each). V dropped 7 bases and J dropped 7 bases, with 17 bases sitting between them. Germline assignment: CDR1 SGHVS and CDR2 FNYEAQ. The CDR3 runs to 14 residues. For the CDR3, the DNA is TGTGCCAGCACGGGGCTGGCGGAGGAGAATGAGCAGTTCTTC. Translation: CASTGLAEENEQFF.

This clonotype was observed at least ten times. This chain joins TRBV14 and TRBJ1-4, with D perhaps matching TRBD1 (5 bases). The CDR3 length is 18 residues. Germline CDR1 SGHDN, CDR2 FVKESK. The V end was cut by 2 bases, the J end by 0 bases, with 16 bases between. CDR3 protein: CASSQRIGQGSTNEKLFF. The CDR3, as DNA: TGTGCCAGCAGCCAAAGAATAGGGCAGGGATCAACTAATGAAAAACTGTTTTTT.

This clonotype was seen only a few times. The chain combines TRBV7-2 with TRBJ2-5; D is unclear. The CDR3 has 14 residues. Germline assignment: CDR1 SGHTA and CDR2 FQGNSA. Trimming stripped 3 bases from V and 4 bases from J, with 12 bases between. The CDR3 DNA reads as TGTGCCAGCAGCTTGATGCTGGGTGCAGAGACCCAGTACTTC. Amino acid sequence: CASSLMLGAETQYF. The variable domain in full, completed from reference TRBV7-2 and TRBJ2-5, reads GAGVSQSPSNKVTEKGKDVELRCDPISGHTALYWYRQSLGQGLEFLIYFQGNSAPDKSGLPSDRFSAERTGGSVSTLTIQRTQQEDSAVYLCASSLMLGAETQYFGPGTRLLVL.

This clonotype has only a few counts. The chain combines TRBV7-2 with TRBJ2-3, with TRBD2 identical over 7 bases. Germline V CDR1 and CDR2: SGHTA, FQGNSA. J gave up 4 bases and V 5 bases, and 12 bases lay outside the gene matches. The CDR3 length is 16 residues. For the CDR3, the DNA is TGTGCCAGCAGCAACCGGGACTACCTTAGGTCAGATACGCAGTATTTT. It yields the protein CASSNRDYLRSDTQYF.

This chain links TRBV10-2 with TRBJ2-7; TRBD1 is a possible D gene (6 bases). Germline V gene lookup returns CDR1 WSHSY and CDR2 SAAADI. V lost 7 bases and J 3 bases, leaving 16 bases between the germline ends. This CDR3 contains 14 residues. CDR3 coding DNA: TGCGCCAGCACCCTAGGAGGCAGGGGCTACGAGCAGTACTTC. It encodes CASTLGGRGYEQYF.

This clonotype has at least ten counts. The chain links TRBV29-1 to TRBJ1-2; D might be TRBD1 (5 bases). Trimming took off 6 bases at V and 5 bases at J, with 19 bases between the two ends. CDR3 length equals 14 residues. CDR1 and CDR2 from the germline V gene are SQVTM and ANQGSEA. The CDR3, as DNA: TGCAGCGTAAGGGGCCTGCTCACCCCGTATGGCTACACCTTC. Translation: CSVRGLLTPYGYTF.

The table lists this clonotype with many counts. This chain joins TRBV5-1 and TRBJ2-7; D ambiguous. The germline gives CDR1 SGHRS, CDR2 YFSETQ. CDR3 size: 15 residues. V lost 0 bases and J 2 bases, leaving 12 bases between the germline ends. The chain's CDR3 is CASSLEAPGTYEQYF. The CDR3, as DNA: TGCGCCAGCAGCTTGGAGGCCCCTGGGACCTACGAGCAGTACTTC.

The sample holds many counts of this clonotype. V gene TRBV7-2 combines with J gene TRBJ2-7; 7 bases are a match to TRBD1. This CDR3 is 15 amino acids long. From germline, CDR1 is SGHTA and CDR2 FQGNSA. The V gene end was trimmed by 0 bases and the J gene end by 2 bases; junction bases not matched to a gene: 4. The CDR3, as DNA: TGTGCCAGCAGCTTAGCGACAGGGTCCACCTACGAGCAGTACTTC. Translation: CASSLATGSTYEQYF.

Only one count was recorded for this clonotype. This sequence joins TRBV11-3 and TRBJ2-3; D might be TRBD1 (6 bases). The length of the CDR3 is 13 residues. Trimming left V 6 bases short and J 7 bases short, with 14 bases between. CDR1 SGHNT and CDR2 YENEEA come from the germline V gene. CDR3 DNA: TGTGCCAGCAGGCAAGACACAGGGCATACGCAGTATTTT. Protein: CASRQDTGHTQYF.

This clonotype was found many times. This chain links TRBV28 with TRBJ2-7; 8 bases agree with TRBD2. The CDR3 extends over 13 amino acids. Germline V lookup: CDR1 MDHEN, CDR2 SYDVKM. Unmatched junction bases numbered 13, after V lost 6 bases and J lost 12 bases. CDR3 in amino acids: CASRLTSGVSWYF. In nucleotides, the CDR3 is TGTGCCAGCAGACTAACTAGCGGTGTTAGCTGGTACTTC. The entire variable domain, with the rest obtained from reference TRBV28 and TRBJ2-7, is as follows: DVKVTQSSRYLVKRTGEKVFLECVQDMDHENMFWYRQDPGLGLRLIYFSYDVKMKEKGDIPEGYSVSREKKERFSLILESASTNQTSMYLCASRLTSGVSWYFGPGTRLTVT.

This clonotype occurred a few times. This rearrangement joins TRBV9 to TRBJ2-3; 13 nucleotides agree with TRBD2. Germline values: CDR1 SGDLS, CDR2 YYNGEE. There are 16 residues in the CDR3. J was trimmed by 4 bases and V by 0 bases; bases with no gene match: 2. CDR3 sequence: CASSVGTSGGPDTQYF. The CDR3 coding sequence is TGTGCCAGCAGCGTAGGGACTAGCGGGGGACCAGATACGCAGTATTTT.

This clonotype was counted only a few times. The chain recombines TRBV7-2 with TRBJ2-7; 8 positions agree with TRBD2. V lost 5 bases, J lost 2 bases, and 5 bases stayed unmatched. CDR3 length: 14 residues. Germline V gene sequence: CDR1 SGHTA, CDR2 FQGNSA. CDR3 region: CASSQTSGPYEQYF. In DNA form, the CDR3 reads TGTGCCAGCAGCCAAACTAGCGGTCCCTACGAGCAGTACTTC.

This clonotype appeared a few times. This rearrangement joins TRBV20-1 to TRBJ1-2; 7 bases map to TRBD1. The germline V gene has CDR1 DFQATT and CDR2 SNEGSKA (reference sequence). CDR3 size: 13 residues. V lost 3 bases, J lost 5 bases, and 6 bases stayed unmatched. DNA of the CDR3: TGCAGTGCTAGTCCCGACAGGGTTTATGGCTACACCTTC. As protein: CSASPDRVYGYTF.

In its sample, this clonotype was seen many times. This chain connects TRBV29-1 to TRBJ2-1, with D unresolved. CDR1 is SQVTM and CDR2 is ANQGSEA in the germline V gene. V shed 7 bases and J shed 4 bases, with 2 bases lying between them. The CDR3 contains 9 residues. In DNA form, the CDR3 reads TGCAGCGCTTACAATGAGCAGTTCTTC. Translation: CSAYNEQFF.

This clonotype was found many times. J is TRBJ2-3 and V is TRBV2; perhaps TRBD2 as D (5 bases). This CDR3 has 16 amino acids. CDR1 and CDR2 (germline): SNHLY, FYNNEI. V was shortened by 1 base and J by 4 bases, with 15 bases between the two germline ends. CDR3 in DNA: TGTGCCAGCAGTGAAGGCGGGCCCCTCCCCGCAGATACGCAGTATTTT. It yields the protein CASSEGGPLPADTQYF.

In its sample, this clonotype was seen many times. The chain combines TRBV6-5 with TRBJ2-7; 13 nucleotides align to TRBD2. Germline V gene data show CDR1 as MNHEY and CDR2 as SVGAGI. The CDR3 has 15 residues. V lost 6 bases and J lost 5; bases outside the gene matches: 7. The CDR3 DNA sequence: TGTGCCAGCAGCCCCGGGACTAGCGGGACCCACGAGCAGTACTTC. Its translation is CASSPGTSGTHEQYF.

This clonotype has a count of ten or more. This chain links TRBV20-1 with TRBJ2-7, with 8 bases matching TRBD2. CDR1 is DFQATT and CDR2 is SNEGSKA in the germline V gene (reference sequence). The ends lost 8 bases at V and 0 bases at J; junction bases unmatched: 6. The CDR3 contains 13 residues. CDR3 sequence reads: CSSGGSPSYEQYF. As DNA, the CDR3 is TGCAGTAGCGGGGGATCTCCCTCCTACGAGCAGTACTTC.

This chain links TRBV6-1 with TRBJ1-4; perhaps TRBD1 as D (6 bases). Germline assignment: CDR1 MNHNS and CDR2 SASEGT. Trimming pared 6 bases from V and 5 bases from J, leaving 16 bases between. The CDR3 extends over 15 amino acids. Here the CDR3 reads CASSPPGHPNEKLFF. CDR3 bases: TGTGCCAGCAGCCCCCCGGGACACCCGAATGAAAAACTGTTTTTT.